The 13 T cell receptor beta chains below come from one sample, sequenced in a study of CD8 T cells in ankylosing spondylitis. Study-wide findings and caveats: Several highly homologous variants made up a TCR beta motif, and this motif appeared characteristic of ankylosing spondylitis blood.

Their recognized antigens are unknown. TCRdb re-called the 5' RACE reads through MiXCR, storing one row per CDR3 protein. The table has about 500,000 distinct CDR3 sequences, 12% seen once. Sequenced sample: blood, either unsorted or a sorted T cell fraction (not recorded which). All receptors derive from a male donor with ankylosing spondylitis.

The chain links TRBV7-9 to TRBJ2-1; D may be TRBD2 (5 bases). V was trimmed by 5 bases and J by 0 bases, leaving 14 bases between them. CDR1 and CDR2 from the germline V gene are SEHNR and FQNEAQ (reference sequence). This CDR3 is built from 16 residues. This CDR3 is CASSPLGVGSYNEQFF. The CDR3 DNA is TGTGCCAGCAGCCCCCTGGGAGTCGGCTCCTACAATGAGCAGTTCTTC.

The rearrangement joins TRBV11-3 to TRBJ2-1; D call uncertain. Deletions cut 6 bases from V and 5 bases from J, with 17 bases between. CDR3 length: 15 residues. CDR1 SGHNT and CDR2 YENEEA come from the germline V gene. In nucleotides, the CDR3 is TGTGCCAGCAGTAAAGGTTGGGTGGCCGACAATGAGCAGTTCTTC. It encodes CASSKGWVADNEQFF.

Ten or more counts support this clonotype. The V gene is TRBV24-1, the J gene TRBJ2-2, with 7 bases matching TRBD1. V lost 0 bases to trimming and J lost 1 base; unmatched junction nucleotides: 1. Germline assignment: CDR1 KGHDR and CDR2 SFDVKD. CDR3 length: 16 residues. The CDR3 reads CATSDLNRGNTGELFF. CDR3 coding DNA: TGTGCCACCAGTGATTTGAACAGGGGGAACACCGGGGAGCTGTTTTTT.

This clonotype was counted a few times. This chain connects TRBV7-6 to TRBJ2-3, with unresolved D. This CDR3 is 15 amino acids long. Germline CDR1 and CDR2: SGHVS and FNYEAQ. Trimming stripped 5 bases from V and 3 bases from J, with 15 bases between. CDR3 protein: CASSTQILGTDTQYF. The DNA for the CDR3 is TGTGCCAGCAGCACCCAAATCCTGGGGACAGATACGCAGTATTTT.

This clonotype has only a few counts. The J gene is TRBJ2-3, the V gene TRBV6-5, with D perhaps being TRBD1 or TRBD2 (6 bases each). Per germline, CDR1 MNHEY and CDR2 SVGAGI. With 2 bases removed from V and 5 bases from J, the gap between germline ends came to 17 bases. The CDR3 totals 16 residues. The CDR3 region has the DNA TGTGCCAGCAGTTACAAGAAGGGGGGAGTCGGAGATACGCAGTATTTT. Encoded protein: CASSYKKGGVGDTQYF.

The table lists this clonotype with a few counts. The CDR3 sequence: CASSFLLAGTDTQYF. In DNA, the CDR3 is TGTGCCAGCAGCTTCCTACTAGCGGGCACAGATACGCAGTATTTT. The V call is TRBV7-2, the J call TRBJ2-3; 8 bases map to TRBD2. Germline V gene lookup returns CDR1 SGHTA and CDR2 FQGNSA. The CDR3 is 15 residues long. V shed 3 bases, J shed 1 base, and the junction held 3 bases outside the gene matches. Full variable domain (remainder filled in from reference TRBV7-2 and TRBJ2-3): GAGVSQSPSNKVTEKGKDVELRCDPISGHTALYWYRQSLGQGLEFLIYFQGNSAPDKSGLPSDRFSAERTGGSVSTLTIQRTQQEDSAVYLCASSFLLAGTDTQYFGPGTRLTVL.

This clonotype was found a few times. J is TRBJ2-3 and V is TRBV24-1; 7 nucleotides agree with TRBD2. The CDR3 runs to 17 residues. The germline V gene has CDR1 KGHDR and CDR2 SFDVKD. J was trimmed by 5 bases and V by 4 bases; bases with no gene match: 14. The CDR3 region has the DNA TGTGCCACCAGTGACCTCCCCGGCTCGCGGGAGATAGATACGCAGTATTTT. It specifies CATSDLPGSREIDTQYF.

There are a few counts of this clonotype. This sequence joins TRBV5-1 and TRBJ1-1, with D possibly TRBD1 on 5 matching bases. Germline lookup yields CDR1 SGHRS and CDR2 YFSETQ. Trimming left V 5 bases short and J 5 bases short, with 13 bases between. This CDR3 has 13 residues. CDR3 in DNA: TGCGCCAGCAGGCCTGGGGAGGGGACTGAAGCTTTCTTT. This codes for CASRPGEGTEAFF.

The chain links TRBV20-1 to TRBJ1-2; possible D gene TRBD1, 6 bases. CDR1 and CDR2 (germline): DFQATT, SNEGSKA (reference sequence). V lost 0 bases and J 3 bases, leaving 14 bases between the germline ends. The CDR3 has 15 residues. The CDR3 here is CSARDPGAPDYGYTF. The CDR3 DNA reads TGCAGTGCTAGAGATCCAGGGGCGCCGGACTATGGCTACACCTTC.

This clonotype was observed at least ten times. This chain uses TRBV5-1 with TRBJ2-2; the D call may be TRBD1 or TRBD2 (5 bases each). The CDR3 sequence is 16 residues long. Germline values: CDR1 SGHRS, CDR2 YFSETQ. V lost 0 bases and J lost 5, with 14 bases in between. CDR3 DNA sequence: TGCGCCAGCAGCTTGGGGGCCGGGACGGAAACCGGGGAGCTGTTTTTT. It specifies CASSLGAGTETGELFF. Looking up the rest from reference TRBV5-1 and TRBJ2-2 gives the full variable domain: KAGVTQTPRYLIKTRGQQVTLSCSPISGHRSVSWYQQTPGQGLQFLFEYFSETQRNKGNFPGRFSGRQFSNSRSEMNVSTLELGDSALYLCASSLGAGTETGELFFGEGSRLTVL.

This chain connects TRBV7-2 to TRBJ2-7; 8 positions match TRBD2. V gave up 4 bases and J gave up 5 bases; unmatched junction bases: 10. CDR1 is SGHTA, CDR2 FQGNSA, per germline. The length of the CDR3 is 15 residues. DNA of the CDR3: TGTGCCAGCAGCTCTTCTAGCGGGCCACCCCACGAGCAGTACTTC. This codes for CASSSSSGPPHEQYF. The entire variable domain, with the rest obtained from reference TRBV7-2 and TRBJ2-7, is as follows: GAGVSQSPSNKVTEKGKDVELRCDPISGHTALYWYRQSLGQGLEFLIYFQGNSAPDKSGLPSDRFSAERTGGSVSTLTIQRTQQEDSAVYLCASSSSSGPPHEQYFGPGTRLTVT.

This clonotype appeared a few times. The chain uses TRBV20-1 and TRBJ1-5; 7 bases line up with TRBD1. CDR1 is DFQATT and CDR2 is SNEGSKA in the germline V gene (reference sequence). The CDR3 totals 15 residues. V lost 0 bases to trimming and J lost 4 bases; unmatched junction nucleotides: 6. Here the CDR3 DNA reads TGCAGTGCTAGAGAAGGGGGCCAGCTTAATCAGCCCCAGCATTTT. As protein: CSAREGGQLNQPQHF.

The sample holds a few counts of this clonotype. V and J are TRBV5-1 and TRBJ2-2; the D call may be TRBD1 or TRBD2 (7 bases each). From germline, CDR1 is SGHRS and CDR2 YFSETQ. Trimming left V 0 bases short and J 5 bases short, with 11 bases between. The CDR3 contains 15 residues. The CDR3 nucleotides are TGCGCCAGCAGCTTGGCCCAGGGGGGGACCGGGGAGCTGTTTTTT. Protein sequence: CASSLAQGGTGELFF.